These 20 T cell receptor beta chains were sequenced from one sample in a study of T-cell reconstitution after alpha-beta-depleted transplantation in children. As it was prepared, the TCRbeta library received unique molecular identifiers. Using its own MiXCR run on the PCR reads, TCRdb lists one record per CDR3 protein. The sample has around 490,000 distinct CDR3 sequences; approximately 10% are singletons. The material sequenced was PBMCs, mostly from graft donor cells, taken 180 days after TCRalphabeta/CD19-depleted stem cell transplant. Receptors were obtained from a female patient between 2 and 15 years old who had a stem cell transplant for aplastic anemia, so the T cells may come from the graft donor.

The chain links TRBV19 to TRBJ1-2; 10 bases are a match to TRBD1. The CDR3 is 16 amino acids. The trim removed 3 bases at V and 3 bases at J, leaving 7 bases unmatched. Germline V gene sequence: CDR1 LNHDA, CDR2 SQIVND (reference sequence). The CDR3 bases are TGTGCCAGTAGTATCCGGACAGGGGGAAGTCACTATGGCTACACCTTC. Amino acids: CASSIRTGGSHYGYTF.

This clonotype has just a few counts. The chain uses TRBV29-1 and TRBJ2-7; TRBD1 agrees at 8 bases. V lost 5 bases, J lost 0 bases, and 3 bases stayed unmatched. Germline V gene data show CDR1 as SQVTM and CDR2 as ANQGSEA. This CDR3 spans 13 amino acids. In DNA form, the CDR3 reads TGCAGCGTTATTACAGGGGGCTCCTACGAGCAGTACGTC. Translation: CSVITGGSYEQYV.

The CDR3 sequence is CASRPGTAGSNQPQHF. The CDR3 DNA reads as TGTGCCAGCAGACCAGGGACGGCAGGGAGCAATCAGCCCCAGCATTTT. The chain is built from TRBV6-1 and TRBJ1-5; D might be TRBD1 (5 bases). CDR1 and CDR2 from the germline V gene are MNHNS and SASEGT. V lost 6 bases and J lost 1, with 16 bases in between. The CDR3 consists of 16 residues.

The chain links TRBV4-3 to TRBJ2-1; D is ambiguous. CDR3 length: 14 residues. CDR1 and CDR2 (germline): LGHNA, YSLEER. V lost 4 bases, J lost 5 bases, and 12 bases lay in between. As DNA, the CDR3 is TGCGCCAGCAGCCCCCTAACACCGAACAATGAGCAGTTCTTC. This encodes CASSPLTPNNEQFF.

Only a few counts were recorded for this clonotype. The J gene is TRBJ2-1, the V gene TRBV29-1; 9 bases line up with TRBD2. V trimming: 8 bases; J trimming: 4 bases; junction bases outside the gene matches: 12. In germline, CDR1 is SQVTM, CDR2 ANQGSEA. CDR3 length: 15 residues. CDR3 amino acids: CSYRPGTSIYNEQFF. CDR3 bases: TGCAGCTATAGACCGGGGACTAGCATATACAATGAGCAGTTCTTC.

CDR3 protein: CASSLDGQGLEKLFF. CDR3 nucleotide sequence: TGCGCCAGCAGCTTGGACGGGCAGGGTCTTGAAAAACTGTTTTTT. J is TRBJ1-4 and V is TRBV5-1; perhaps TRBD1 as D (5 bases). Per the germline V gene, CDR1 is SGHRS and CDR2 is YFSETQ. With 0 bases removed from V and 7 bases from J, the gap between germline ends came to 13 bases. This CDR3 spans 15 amino acids.

This clonotype has just a few counts. The chain has TRBV20-1 and TRBJ2-7; TRBD2 might be the D (6 bases). V was clipped by 1 base and J by 1 base, with 14 bases between them. The CDR3 runs to 15 residues. Germline V CDR1 and CDR2: DFQATT, SNEGSKA (reference sequence). The CDR3 reads CSARGGVSGSYEQYF. The DNA for the CDR3 is TGCAGTGCTAGAGGGGGGGTTAGCGGTTCCTACGAGCAGTACTTC.

The CDR3: CASSGDAQETQYF. Here the CDR3 DNA reads TGTGCCAGCAGTGGAGACGCCCAAGAGACCCAGTACTTC. J is TRBJ2-5 and V is TRBV25-1; D call uncertain. Germline CDR1 MGHDK, CDR2 SYGVNS. The CDR3 is 13 residues long. Trimming left V 4 bases short and J 1 base short, with 7 bases between.

This clonotype has just a few counts. The rearrangement uses TRBV11-2 and TRBJ2-7; D is unclear. Trimming shortened V by 1 base and J by 0 bases, and 10 bases separated the two germline ends. This CDR3 contains 15 residues. CDR1 and CDR2 from the germline V gene are SGHAT and FQNNGV. CDR3 nucleotides: TGTGCCAGCAGCTTAGTTGGGGTACGCTCCTACGAGCAGTACTTC. As protein: CASSLVGVRSYEQYF.

This clonotype was counted many times. The CDR3 loop is CSASQHPLAGAKETQYF. The CDR3 region has the DNA TGCAGTGCTAGCCAGCATCCACTAGCGGGGGCGAAAGAGACCCAGTACTTC. The chain combines TRBV20-1 with TRBJ2-5, with 11 bases that match TRBD2. The V gene end was trimmed by 3 bases and the J gene end by 3 bases; junction bases not matched to a gene: 12. This CDR3 is built from 17 residues. Looked up from germline, CDR1 is DFQATT and CDR2 is SNEGSKA (reference sequence).

The V and J genes are TRBV6-2 or TRBV6-3 and TRBJ2-2; 8 positions agree with TRBD1. V shed 7 bases and J 4 bases; nucleotides not matched to a gene: 14. The CDR3 has 17 amino acids. CDR1 MNHEY and CDR2 SVGEGT come from the germline V gene. The CDR3 loop is CASKEGRGRLVTGELFF. The DNA for the CDR3 is TGTGCCAGCAAGGAGGGCAGGGGGCGCCTTGTCACCGGGGAGCTGTTTTTT.

This clonotype occurred a few times. The V gene is TRBV11-2, the J gene TRBJ2-3; the D is unclear. Germline V gives CDR1 SGHAT, CDR2 FQNNGV. This CDR3 is built from 13 residues. The V end lost 5 bases, the J end lost 10 bases, and 16 bases lay between the germline ends. Here the CDR3 DNA reads TGTGCCAGCAGCCCCCAGAATAGGGCACCGCAGTATTTT. Translated, it gives CASSPQNRAPQYF.

This clonotype has only a few counts. The chain is built from TRBV5-1 and TRBJ2-2; 11 bases map to TRBD2. CDR1 and CDR2 (germline): SGHRS, YFSETQ. CDR3 length: 18 residues. V lost 0 bases to trimming and J lost 3 bases; unmatched junction nucleotides: 7. The CDR3 coding sequence is TGCGCCAGCAGCTTGGCCGCTAGCGGGAGGTTCGACACCGGGGAGCTGTTTTTT. Its protein product is CASSLAASGRFDTGELFF.

This chain uses TRBV20-1 with TRBJ2-1; 7 bases agree with TRBD2. Germline V lookup: CDR1 DFQATT, CDR2 SNEGSKA (reference sequence). With V trimmed by 5 bases and J by 4 bases, 5 bases remained unmatched. This CDR3 is built from 13 residues. CDR3 DNA: TGCAGTGCTCCCGAGCGGGGTTACAATGAGCAGTTCTTC. It specifies CSAPERGYNEQFF.

The V gene is TRBV5-1, the J gene TRBJ1-2, with 9 bases that match TRBD1. Trimming removed 3 bases from V and 4 bases from J; junction bases left unmatched: 10. Germline loops: CDR1 SGHRS, CDR2 YFSETQ. This CDR3 has 16 residues. CDR3 sequence: CASSSRQGDSSYGYTF. CDR3 DNA sequence: TGCGCCAGCAGCTCAAGACAGGGGGACTCTTCCTATGGCTACACCTTC.

This clonotype has just a few counts. V and J are TRBV4-2 and TRBJ2-2; 8 positions match TRBD2. J lost 0 bases, V lost 0 bases, and 3 bases had no gene match. Germline CDR1 and CDR2: LGHNA and YNFKEQ. The CDR3 consists of 17 residues. Here the CDR3 DNA reads TGTGCCAGCAGCCAAGAGGCTAGCGGGTCGAACACCGGGGAGCTGTTTTTT. It encodes CASSQEASGSNTGELFF.

The J gene is TRBJ2-1, the V gene TRBV15; D gene ambiguous. The V end lost 3 bases, the J end lost 5 bases, and 11 bases lay between the germline ends. Germline V gives CDR1 LNHNV, CDR2 YYDKDF (reference sequence). CDR3 length: 14 amino acids. The CDR3 bases are TGTGCCACCAGCAGGGACGACCGACACAATGAGCAGTTCTTC. It translates to CATSRDDRHNEQFF. The full variable domain, completed using reference TRBV15 and TRBJ2-1, is DAMVIQNPRYQVTQFGKPVTLSCSQTLNHNVMYWYQQKSSQAPKLLFHYYDKDFNNEADTPDNFQSRRPNTSFCFLDIRSPGLGDTAMYLCATSRDDRHNEQFFGPGTRLTVL.

This clonotype has only a few counts. This sequence joins TRBV25-1 and TRBJ2-1; 7 positions agree with TRBD1. Germline-derived CDR1 and CDR2 are MGHDK and SYGVNS. The CDR3 sequence is 14 residues long. V was clipped by 3 bases and J by 7 bases; unmatched bases: 6. CDR3 sequence reads: CASSDDRVGNEQFF. The CDR3 nucleotides read TGTGCCAGCAGTGACGACAGGGTAGGGAATGAGCAGTTCTTC. Full variable domain (outside the CDR3, taken from reference TRBV25-1 and TRBJ2-1): EADIYQTPRYLVIGTGKKITLECSQTMGHDKMYWYQQDPGMELHLIHYSYGVNSTEKGDLSSESTVSRIRTEHFPLTLESARPSHTSQYLCASSDDRVGNEQFFGPGTRLTVL.

This chain links TRBV24-1 with TRBJ1-1, with 7 bases fitting TRBD1. CDR1 KGHDR and CDR2 SFDVKD come from the germline V gene. The CDR3 has 15 residues. Germline trimming cut 4 bases from V and 8 bases from J; bases unmatched to any gene: 12. The CDR3 spells CATSEGGAGRREAFF. CDR3 bases: TGTGCCACCAGTGAAGGGGGCGCCGGACGTCGGGAAGCTTTCTTT.

This clonotype was seen repeatedly, ten times or more. V usage is TRBV7-2 and J usage is TRBJ2-5, with D maybe TRBD2 (7 bases). The CDR3 runs 15 residues. V was shortened by 1 base and J by 5 bases, with 14 bases between the two germline ends. Per germline, CDR1 SGHTA and CDR2 FQGNSA. CDR3 sequence reads: CASSLVRWGGETQYF. CDR3 bases: TGTGCCAGCAGCTTAGTTCGTTGGGGGGGCGAGACCCAGTACTTC.